This entry lists 25 T cell receptor beta chains sequenced from one sample in a study of shared clonotypes between healthy human individuals. Repertoires were generated with immunoSEQ multiplex PCR, while TCRdb's copy carries only in-frame clones and drops some. The profile shows approximately 2.1 million clones, 80% to 95% of them singletons. The sequenced material came from naive CD4+ T cells from PBMCs. Sample subset: CD45RA+ positively selected. These TCRs come from a man between 18 and 29 years old in good health. Some clones in this sample may be carry-over from other donors' samples.

This clone was seen a few times. V gene TRBV5-6 combines with J gene TRBJ1-2; D unclear. From germline, CDR1 is SGHDT and CDR2 YYEEEE. V dropped 0 bases and J dropped 4 bases, with 10 bases sitting between them. The CDR3 has 14 residues. CDR3 sequence reads: CASSLVGKGYGYTF. The DNA of the CDR3 is TGTGCCAGCAGCTTGGTAGGGAAGGGCTATGGCTACACCTTC.

V and J are TRBV5-6 and TRBJ2-2, with D hard to call. Trimming took 0 bases from V and 6 from J, leaving 6 bases between them. Germline V gene lookup returns CDR1 SGHDT and CDR2 YYEEEE. This CDR3 is built from 13 residues. This CDR3 is CASSLGRPGELFF. DNA of the CDR3: TGTGCCAGCAGCTTGGGACGCCCCGGGGAGCTGTTTTTT.

This CDR3 reads CASSRGDGRSSYEQYF. The CDR3, as DNA: TGTGCCAGCAGCCGAGGAGACGGTCGTAGCTCCTACGAGCAGTACTTC. This sequence joins TRBV7-6 and TRBJ2-7; D unresolved. Trimming pared 5 bases from V and 0 bases from J, leaving 17 bases between. Germline assignment: CDR1 SGHVS and CDR2 FNYEAQ. The CDR3 sequence is 16 residues long.

V usage is TRBV27 and J usage is TRBJ2-2; no clear D. The CDR3 loop spans 13 amino acids. CDR1 is MNHEY, CDR2 SMNVEV, per germline (reference sequence). The ends were cut back, 6 bases at V and 6 bases at J, with 11 bases in the middle. The DNA of the CDR3 is TGTGCCAGCAGCCGGTGGTCCGCCGGGGAGCTGTTTTTT. Residues: CASSRWSAGELFF.

Of note for this clone: The same CDR3 can be traced to other DNA sequences in this sample. The chain is built from TRBV9 and TRBJ2-7; D perhaps matches TRBD1 (6 bases). Trimming left V 4 bases short and J 0 bases short, with 11 bases between. The CDR3 runs 14 residues. Germline loops: CDR1 SGDLS, CDR2 YYNGEE. The CDR3 bases are TGTGCCAGCAGCCCGAGGGGGACCTCCTACGAGCAGTACTTC. Its protein product is CASSPRGTSYEQYF.

The CDR3 nucleotides are TGTGCCAGCGTAGTGCGGGGGTTCTACAATGAGCAGTTCTTC. Protein: CASVVRGFYNEQFF. This rearrangement joins TRBV6-1 to TRBJ2-1; 7 bases align to TRBD2. V shed 8 bases and J 3 bases; nucleotides not matched to a gene: 7. CDR3 length: 14 amino acids. Germline values: CDR1 MNHNS, CDR2 SASEGT.

The V gene is TRBV9, the J gene TRBJ2-3; no clear D gene. Trimming took off 0 bases at V and 5 bases at J, with 13 bases between the two ends. This CDR3 is 15 amino acids long. The V gene's germline CDR1 is SGDLS and CDR2 YYNGEE. The CDR3 DNA sequence: TGTGCCAGCAGCGTAGTAGGAACTGGCCAAGATACGCAGTATTTT. This gives the protein CASSVVGTGQDTQYF.

The chain has TRBV15 and TRBJ2-7; D is unclear. Trimming took off 1 base at V and 4 bases at J, with 11 bases between the two ends. This CDR3 contains 14 residues. Germline CDR1 LNHNV, CDR2 YYDKDF (reference sequence). The CDR3 loop reads CATSRGAEGYEQYF. The CDR3 nucleotides are TGTGCCACCAGCAGAGGTGCAGAAGGATACGAGCAGTACTTC.

The chain recombines TRBV28 with TRBJ2-4; perhaps TRBD2 as D (5 bases). V was cut by 1 base and J by 1 base, with 5 bases left in between. Germline loops: CDR1 MDHEN, CDR2 SYDVKM. The CDR3 length is 14 residues. The CDR3 region is CASSLLAAKNIQYF. In DNA, the CDR3 is TGTGCCAGCAGTTTATTAGCGGCCAAAAACATTCAGTACTTC. The complete variable domain, with remaining parts taken from reference TRBV28 and TRBJ2-4, reads DVKVTQSSRYLVKRTGEKVFLECVQDMDHENMFWYRQDPGLGLRLIYFSYDVKMKEKGDIPEGYSVSREKKERFSLILESASTNQTSMYLCASSLLAAKNIQYFGAGTRLSVL.

On this clone itself: Other DNA sequences in this specimen translate into the identical CDR3. The rearrangement joins TRBV5-1 to TRBJ2-7; 7 bases are shared with TRBD1. J was trimmed by 2 bases and V by 4 bases; bases with no gene match: 6. Germline V gene data show CDR1 as SGHRS and CDR2 as YFSETQ. The CDR3 runs to 14 residues. The CDR3 protein is CASSPEQGTYEQYF. The CDR3 DNA sequence: TGCGCCAGCAGCCCGGAACAGGGGACCTACGAGCAGTACTTC.

This clone showed up just once. This chain links TRBV6-6 with TRBJ1-2; the D is unclear. The CDR3 is 13 residues long. Germline V gene data show CDR1 as MNHNY and CDR2 as SVGAGI (reference sequence). V gave up 6 bases and J gave up 5 bases, with 13 bases separating them. The CDR3 nucleotides read TGTGCCAGCAGCCTCGACACAGATTATGGCTACACCTTC. This gives the protein CASSLDTDYGYTF.

This chain joins TRBV27 and TRBJ2-1; 8 nucleotides line up with TRBD2. V lost 8 bases and J lost 12; bases outside the gene matches: 21. Germline loops: CDR1 MNHEY, CDR2 SMNVEV (reference sequence). The CDR3 is made up of 16 amino acids. The CDR3 DNA sequence: TGTGCCAGCGGCCGACGTCTGGGACTAGGTGAGGGCCGGCAGTTCTTC. Its protein product is CASGRRLGLGEGRQFF.

As for this clone: At one end the junction does not follow the germline gene, possibly because of a read error. The CDR3 sequence is CASSSIGLSSNEQFF. CDR3 DNA: TGTGCCAGCAGCTCTATTGGGCTCTCCTCCAATGAGCAGTTCTTC. The rearrangement links TRBV6-5 to TRBJ2-1; D unclear. There are 15 residues in the CDR3. CDR1 and CDR2 from the germline V gene are MNHEY and SVGAGI.

This sequence joins TRBV30 and TRBJ1-2; the D gene is possibly TRBD1 (5 bases). The CDR3 runs 11 residues. CDR1 and CDR2 (germline): GTSNPN, SVGIG (reference sequence). Trimming left V 3 bases short and J 7 bases short, with 9 bases between. The CDR3 bases are TGTGCCTGGAGGGAGAGGGGTGGCTACACCTTC. Its protein is CAWRERGGYTF. The complete variable domain, with remaining parts taken from reference TRBV30 and TRBJ1-2, reads SQTIHQWPATLVQPVGSPLSLECTVEGTSNPNLYWYRQAAGRGLQLLFYSVGIGQISSEVPQNLSASRPQDRQFILSSKKLLLSDSGFYLCAWRERGGYTFGSGTRLTVV.

This chain connects TRBV7-3 to TRBJ2-3, with D possibly called TRBD1 or TRBD2 (5 bases each). Germline V CDR1 and CDR2: SGHTA, FQGTGA. The CDR3 consists of 14 residues. V lost 1 base to trimming and J lost 3 bases, with 8 bases between them. The CDR3 nucleotides are TGTGCCAGCAGCTTAAGATGGGGGACAGATACGCAGTATTTT. Protein: CASSLRWGTDTQYF. Supplemented by reference TRBV7-3 and TRBJ2-3, the full variable domain reads GAGVSQTPSNKVTEKGKYVELRCDPISGHTALYWYRQSLGQGPEFLIYFQGTGAADDSGLPNDRFFAVRPEGSVSTLKIQRTERGDSAVYLCASSLRWGTDTQYFGPGTRLTVL.

The chain joins TRBV4-2 to TRBJ1-5, with D possibly being TRBD1 (6 bases). The V gene lost 0 bases and the J gene lost 7 bases, with 13 bases spanning the gap. CDR1 is LGHNA, CDR2 YNFKEQ, per germline. CDR3 size: 15 residues. The CDR3 reads CASSQDTAGEQPQHF. In DNA, the CDR3 is TGTGCCAGCAGCCAAGATACGGCAGGGGAGCAGCCCCAGCATTTT.

About this clone itself: The sample has other DNA sequences that encode this CDR3 too. The CDR3, as DNA: TGTGCCAGCAGCGTAGCTCAAAGGGAGACCCAGTACTTC. Translation gives CASSVAQRETQYF. The genes are TRBV9 and TRBJ2-5, with D unresolved. The V and J ends lost 0 bases and 5 bases respectively, with 8 bases between them. This CDR3 is built from 13 residues. The V gene's germline CDR1 is SGDLS and CDR2 YYNGEE.

On this clone itself: The same CDR3 can be traced to other DNA sequences in this sample. The chain employs TRBV6-6 and TRBJ1-2; D perhaps matches TRBD1 (5 bases). The CDR3 has 13 amino acids. Between the trimmed V and J ends, which lost 4 bases and 2 bases, there was a span of 8 bases. CDR1 and CDR2 from the germline V gene are MNHNY and SVGAGI (reference sequence). CDR3 in amino acids: CASSSGTNYGYTF. CDR3 in DNA: TGTGCCAGCAGTTCAGGGACGAACTATGGCTACACCTTC.

This clone has a handful of counts. The genes are TRBV10-2 and TRBJ1-5; 9 bases agree with TRBD1. The CDR3 is 15 residues long. Germline V gene sequence: CDR1 WSHSY, CDR2 SAAADI. Trimming at V came to 7 bases and at J to 6 bases, leaving 10 bases not matched to a gene. The chain's CDR3 is CASKRTGARGQPQHF. In nucleotides, the CDR3 is TGCGCCAGCAAGAGGACAGGGGCCAGGGGTCAGCCCCAGCATTTT.

The genes are TRBV11-2 and TRBJ2-7, with D tentatively TRBD1 (8 bases). This CDR3 region has 14 residues. Trimming took off 3 bases at V and 7 bases at J, with 16 bases between the two ends. Germline values: CDR1 SGHAT, CDR2 FQNNGV. CDR3 in amino acids: CASSFGQGGWEQYF. The CDR3 bases are TGTGCCAGCAGCTTTGGACAGGGAGGGTGGGAGCAGTACTTC. Together with reference TRBV11-2 and TRBJ2-7, the CDR3 gives the full variable domain: EAGVAQSPRYKIIEKRQSVAFWCNPISGHATLYWYQQILGQGPKLLIQFQNNGVVDDSQLPKDRFSAERLKGVDSTLKIQPAKLEDSAVYLCASSFGQGGWEQYFGPGTRLTVT.

J is TRBJ2-3 and V is TRBV18, with 8 bases that match TRBD1. J was trimmed by 6 bases and V by 3 bases; bases with no gene match: 8. The CDR3 length is 15 residues. Germline values: CDR1 KGHSH, CDR2 LQKENI. CDR3 sequence: CASSPQGAPGDTQYF. CDR3 nucleotide sequence: TGTGCCAGCTCACCTCAGGGGGCGCCAGGGGATACGCAGTATTTT.

The chain links TRBV19 to TRBJ1-4; D is ambiguous. Trimming cost V 4 bases and J 9 bases, with 9 bases left between them. This CDR3 is 12 amino acids long. From germline, CDR1 is LNHDA and CDR2 SQIVND (reference sequence). The CDR3 is CASSTSTKKLFF. The CDR3 DNA reads as TGTGCCAGTAGTACCAGTACGAAAAAACTGTTTTTT.

The CDR3 sequence: CASSSPGTSGSNEQFF. The CDR3 DNA is TGTGCCAGCAGCTCCCCCGGGACTAGCGGGTCGAATGAGCAGTTCTTC. The genes are TRBV7-3 and TRBJ2-1, with TRBD2 matching over 12 bases. The CDR3 contains 16 residues. After removal of 4 bases from V and 7 bases from J, the junction contained 8 bases not matched to a gene. Germline CDR1 is SGHTA and CDR2 is FQGTGA. Combining the CDR3 with reference TRBV7-3 and TRBJ2-1 gives the whole variable domain GAGVSQTPSNKVTEKGKYVELRCDPISGHTALYWYRQSLGQGPEFLIYFQGTGAADDSGLPNDRFFAVRPEGSVSTLKIQRTERGDSAVYLCASSSPGTSGSNEQFFGPGTRLTVL.

For this clone: Other DNA sequences of this sample code for an identical CDR3. The chain uses TRBV28 and TRBJ1-2; D unclear. Trimming shortened V by 2 bases and J by 5 bases, and 9 bases separated the two germline ends. The CDR3 is 13 residues long. The V gene's germline CDR1 is MDHEN and CDR2 SYDVKM. The CDR3 DNA is TGTGCCAGCAGTTTAAGGGCGGCTTATGGCTACACCTTC. It translates to CASSLRAAYGYTF.

CDR3 amino acids: CASSQETSAALAKNIQYF. CDR3 DNA: TGCGCCAGCAGCCAAGAGACAAGTGCGGCTCTAGCCAAAAACATTCAGTACTTC. The chain couples TRBV4-1 to TRBJ2-4; no clear D gene. V was shortened by 0 bases and J by 0 bases, with 15 bases between the two germline ends. The CDR3 covers 18 residues. The germline V gene encodes CDR1 MGHRA and CDR2 YSYEKL.